Below are 14 T cell receptor beta chains sequenced from a single sample in a study of shared clonotypes between healthy human individuals. TCRdb's table, derived via immunoSEQ multiplex PCR, lists solely in-frame clones and lacks some. The profile shows around 320,000 clones, around 90% of them singletons. Material for sequencing was memory CD8+ T cells sorted from blood. The subset: CD45RO+ cells pooled with CCR7-negative TemRA cells. These receptors came from a man aged 18 to 29 in good health.

The chain is built from TRBV7-3 and TRBJ1-5, with D uncertain. The CDR3 spans 15 residues. The germline V and J ends were trimmed by 5 bases and 6 bases, with 17 bases remaining between them. CDR1 and CDR2 from the germline V gene are SGHTA and FQGTGA. As DNA, the CDR3 is TGTGCCAGCAGCCCAGACGGGATCGGATCTCAGCCCCAGCATTTT. Residues: CASSPDGIGSQPQHF. The complete variable domain, with remaining parts taken from reference TRBV7-3 and TRBJ1-5, reads GAGVSQTPSNKVTEKGKYVELRCDPISGHTALYWYRQSLGQGPEFLIYFQGTGAADDSGLPNDRFFAVRPEGSVSTLKIQRTERGDSAVYLCASSPDGIGSQPQHFGDGTRLSIL.

V is TRBV10-1 and J is TRBJ2-2; 7 nucleotides align to TRBD1. The CDR3 totals 16 residues. Germline-derived CDR1 and CDR2 are WNHNN and SYGVQD (reference sequence). V dropped 4 bases and J dropped 1; count of bases not matched to a gene: 6. DNA of the CDR3: TGCGCCAGCAGTGCGACCGGGACAGTGAACACCGGGGAGCTGTTTTTT. Protein: CASSATGTVNTGELFF.

This clone was seen a single time. The chain recombines TRBV5-6 with TRBJ1-1; D is unresolved. Germline CDR1 SGHDT, CDR2 YYEEEE. V lost 4 bases and J 1 base, leaving 5 bases between the germline ends. CDR3 length: 12 amino acids. For the CDR3, the DNA is TGTGCCAGCAGCCATGGGAACACTGAAGCTTTCTTT. Translating it yields CASSHGNTEAFF.

The V call is TRBV9, the J call TRBJ2-1; D not resolved. Between the trimmed V and J ends, which lost 2 bases and 2 bases, there was a span of 11 bases. The CDR3 runs 15 residues. Germline CDR1 is SGDLS and CDR2 is YYNGEE. The CDR3 here is CASSVSQTTYNEQFF. For the CDR3, the DNA is TGTGCCAGCAGCGTCAGCCAGACCACCTACAATGAGCAGTTCTTC. Looking up the rest from reference TRBV9 and TRBJ2-1 gives the full variable domain: DSGVTQTPKHLITATGQRVTLRCSPRSGDLSVYWYQQSLDQGLQFLIQYYNGEERAKGNILERFSAQQFPDLHSELNLSSLELGDSALYFCASSVSQTTYNEQFFGPGTRLTVL.

As regards this clone: The sample has other DNA sequences that encode this CDR3 too. This sequence joins TRBV4-1 and TRBJ2-3, with 11 bases lining up with TRBD2. Germline CDR1 MGHRA, CDR2 YSYEKL. V lost 5 bases to trimming and J lost 5 bases; unmatched junction nucleotides: 6. The CDR3 totals 15 residues. CDR3 region: CASSLAGGPGDTQYF. The CDR3 DNA reads TGCGCCAGCAGCTTAGCGGGGGGGCCAGGAGATACGCAGTATTTT.

The J gene is TRBJ2-3, the V gene TRBV7-6, with 9 positions matching TRBD1. From germline, CDR1 is SGHVS and CDR2 FNYEAQ. V shed 5 bases, J shed 2 bases, and the junction held 5 bases outside the gene matches. This CDR3 region has 15 residues. CDR3: CASSLQGANTDTQYF. CDR3 sequence (DNA): TGTGCCAGCAGCCTACAGGGGGCGAACACAGATACGCAGTATTTT.

V gene TRBV4-1 combines with J gene TRBJ2-7; a possible D gene is TRBD2 (6 bases). V was shortened by 4 bases and J by 2 bases, with 12 bases between the two germline ends. This CDR3 is 14 amino acids long. CDR1 is MGHRA and CDR2 is YSYEKL in the germline V gene. This CDR3 reads CASSLRAGAYEQYF. In nucleotides, the CDR3 is TGCGCCAGCAGCCTCAGAGCGGGTGCCTACGAGCAGTACTTC.

This chain joins TRBV9 and TRBJ1-1; D call uncertain. This CDR3 is built from 15 residues. V lost 0 bases and J 0 bases, leaving 9 bases between the germline ends. Germline CDR1 and CDR2: SGDLS and YYNGEE. The CDR3 region has the DNA TGTGCCAGCAGCGTAGGTGACGGGTTGAACACTGAAGCTTTCTTT. Translated: CASSVGDGLNTEAFF.

This chain joins TRBV9 and TRBJ1-2, with D hard to call. The CDR3 totals 15 residues. Per germline, CDR1 SGDLS and CDR2 YYNGEE. The V gene lost 0 bases and the J gene lost 4 bases, with 13 bases spanning the gap. CDR3 loop: CASSVAPNEGYGYTF. The CDR3 DNA reads TGTGCCAGCAGCGTAGCTCCCAATGAGGGCTATGGCTACACCTTC.

V is TRBV9 and J is TRBJ2-1; D may be TRBD1 (6 bases). Germline CDR1 is SGDLS and CDR2 is YYNGEE. V was trimmed by 1 base and J by 8 bases, leaving 10 bases between them. CDR3 length: 13 amino acids. CDR3 in DNA: TGTGCCAGCAGCGTATGGGGGCAGGATGAGCAGTTCTTC. Translation gives CASSVWGQDEQFF.

V is TRBV6-5 and J is TRBJ2-5; D may be TRBD2 (5 bases). Looked up from germline, CDR1 is MNHEY and CDR2 is SVGAGI. The V and J ends lost 5 bases and 4 bases respectively, with 11 bases between them. The CDR3 runs to 13 residues. CDR3 residues: CASSQGLGETQYF. The CDR3 DNA follows: TGTGCCAGCAGTCAAGGACTGGGAGAGACCCAGTACTTC.

The genes are TRBV10-2 and TRBJ2-7; D might be TRBD2 (5 bases). This CDR3 spans 12 amino acids. Per germline, CDR1 WSHSY and CDR2 SAAADI. The V end was cut by 5 bases, the J end by 5 bases, with 10 bases between. DNA for the CDR3: TGCGCCAGCAGTCTCTCGGAGGACGAGCAGTACTTC. Translation gives CASSLSEDEQYF.

The chain is built from TRBV7-2 and TRBJ2-7; a possible D gene is TRBD1 (5 bases). The V gene lost 1 base and the J gene lost 0 bases, with 19 bases spanning the gap. This CDR3 spans 18 amino acids. Germline V gives CDR1 SGHTA, CDR2 FQGNSA. This chain's CDR3 is CASSLGIRQGLYSYEQYF. Written as DNA, the CDR3 is TGTGCCAGCAGCTTAGGGATCCGGCAGGGCCTTTACTCCTACGAGCAGTACTTC.

This clone was seen ten or more times. In nucleotides, the CDR3 is TGCGCCAGCAGTGAGTCGACAGCAAAAGAGACCCAGTACTTC. Residues: CASSESTAKETQYF. The V and J genes are TRBV10-1 and TRBJ2-5; D is perhaps TRBD1 (5 bases). V was pared by 0 bases and J by 3 bases, with 8 bases between. CDR3 length: 14 amino acids. Per the germline V gene, CDR1 is WNHNN and CDR2 is SYGVQD (reference sequence).